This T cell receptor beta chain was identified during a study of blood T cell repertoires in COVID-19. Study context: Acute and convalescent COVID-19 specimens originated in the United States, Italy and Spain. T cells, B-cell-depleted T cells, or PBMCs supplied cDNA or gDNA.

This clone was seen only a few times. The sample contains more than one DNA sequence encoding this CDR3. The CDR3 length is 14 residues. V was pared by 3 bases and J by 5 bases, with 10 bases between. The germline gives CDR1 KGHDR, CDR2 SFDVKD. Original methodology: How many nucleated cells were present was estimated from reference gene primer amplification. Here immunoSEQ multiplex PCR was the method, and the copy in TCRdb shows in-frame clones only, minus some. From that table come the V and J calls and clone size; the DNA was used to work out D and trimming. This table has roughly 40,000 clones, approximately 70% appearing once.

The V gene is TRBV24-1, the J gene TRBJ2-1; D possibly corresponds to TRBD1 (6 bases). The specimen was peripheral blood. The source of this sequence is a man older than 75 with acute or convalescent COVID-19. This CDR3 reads CATSDLRDNNEQFF. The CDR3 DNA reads TGTGCCACCAGTGATCTACGGGACAACAATGAGCAGTTCTTC.